The 12 T cell receptor beta chains given below trace back to one sample, sequenced in a study of T cells in localized non-small cell lung cancer. Clones were sequenced by immunoSEQ multiplex PCR, and TCRdb holds only the in-frame ones, with some missing. The table lists tens of thousands of clones, almost 90% of them singletons, with approximately 2.5% in the top ten. The material was peripheral blood, obtained before any cancer treatment. The receptors here all came from a female donor at least 60 years old with stage I squamous cell lung carcinoma.

The chain joins TRBV7-2 to TRBJ2-2; 8 nucleotides match TRBD2. The V segment lost 8 bases and the J segment 1 base; nucleotides outside the gene matches: 3. The CDR3 totals 14 residues. CDR1 is SGHTA, CDR2 FQGNSA, per germline. The CDR3 here is CASGLAGNTGELFF. The DNA for the CDR3 is TGTGCCAGCGGACTAGCTGGGAACACCGGGGAGCTGTTTTTT.

The chain employs TRBV7-2 and TRBJ2-7; D is ambiguous. CDR1 and CDR2 (germline): SGHTA, FQGNSA. Trimming cost V 5 bases and J 1 base, with 18 bases left between them. The CDR3 has 16 amino acids. CDR3 nucleotide sequence: TGTGCCAGCAGCACCGCTAGATCCCGTACGTCCTACGAGCAGTACTTC. This gives the protein CASSTARSRTSYEQYF.

V is TRBV6-5 and J is TRBJ2-5; 8 bases align to TRBD2. The V gene end was trimmed by 2 bases and the J gene end by 5 bases; junction bases not matched to a gene: 7. In germline, CDR1 is MNHEY, CDR2 SVGAGI. The CDR3 runs 15 residues. The CDR3 is CASSYHTGGGETQYF. DNA for the CDR3: TGTGCCAGCAGTTACCATACGGGAGGGGGGGAGACCCAGTACTTC.

In its sample, this clone ranks as medium-sized. The J gene is TRBJ2-3, the V gene TRBV13; no clear D gene. Deletions cut 4 bases from V and 7 bases from J, with 9 bases between. Germline-derived CDR1 and CDR2 are PRHDT and FYEKMQ (reference sequence). This CDR3 has 12 amino acids. CDR3 nucleotide sequence: TGTGCCAGCAGCTCCTCAGTACATACGCAGTATTTT. Its protein product is CASSSSVHTQYF.

The rearrangement links TRBV4-3 to TRBJ2-1; 7 bases match TRBD2. Germline trimming cut 5 bases from V and 8 bases from J; bases unmatched to any gene: 6. The germline gives CDR1 LGHNA, CDR2 YSLEER. The CDR3 spans 13 residues. The CDR3 region has the DNA TGCGCCAGCAGCGGGAGGGCCTTTGATGAGCAGTTCTTC. The encoded protein is CASSGRAFDEQFF.

This clone showed up just a few times. This chain uses TRBV30 with TRBJ1-1; D not certain. The germline V gene has CDR1 GTSNPN and CDR2 SVGIG (reference sequence). V shed 7 bases and J shed 4 bases, with 10 bases lying between them. The CDR3 loop spans 11 amino acids. The CDR3 region is CASPWGTEAFF. Here the CDR3 DNA reads TGTGCCTCCCCCTGGGGCACTGAAGCTTTCTTT.

The chain couples TRBV18 to TRBJ2-5; D remains unclear. The germline V gene encodes CDR1 KGHSH and CDR2 LQKENI. V was shortened by 1 base and J by 2 bases, with 5 bases between the two germline ends. This CDR3 comprises 13 residues. The CDR3 nucleotides read TGTGCCAGCTCACCACGCAGACAAGAGACCCAGTACTTC. It is translated as CASSPRRQETQYF.

The gene calls are TRBV30 and TRBJ2-5; D might be TRBD2 (5 bases). The CDR3 consists of 13 residues. V was shortened by 4 bases and J by 2 bases, with 11 bases between the two germline ends. Germline CDR1 reads GTSNPN; CDR2 reads SVGIG (reference sequence). CDR3: CAWTKRLQETQYF. CDR3 DNA: TGTGCCTGGACAAAGCGGCTACAAGAGACCCAGTACTTC.

The chain recombines TRBV9 with TRBJ2-3; 7 bases map to TRBD1. Germline V lookup: CDR1 SGDLS, CDR2 YYNGEE. The CDR3 extends over 16 amino acids. The V and J ends lost 2 bases and 2 bases, in that order; junction bases with no gene match: 8. This CDR3 reads CASSVSTGTYTDTQYF. The CDR3 region has the DNA TGTGCCAGCAGCGTCTCGACAGGGACATACACAGATACGCAGTATTTT. Supplemented by reference TRBV9 and TRBJ2-3, the full variable domain reads DSGVTQTPKHLITATGQRVTLRCSPRSGDLSVYWYQQSLDQGLQFLIQYYNGEERAKGNILERFSAQQFPDLHSELNLSSLELGDSALYFCASSVSTGTYTDTQYFGPGTRLTVL.

The V and J genes are TRBV11-2 and TRBJ2-1; 7 bases agree with TRBD2. Germline CDR1 is SGHAT and CDR2 is FQNNGV. Unmatched junction bases numbered 8, after V lost 2 bases and J lost 4 bases. The CDR3 has 16 residues. Written as DNA, the CDR3 is TGTGCCAGCAGCTTAAGAGGTAGCGGGCCTTACAATGAGCAGTTCTTC. Its protein is CASSLRGSGPYNEQFF. The whole variable domain, filled in from reference TRBV11-2 and TRBJ2-1, reads EAGVAQSPRYKIIEKRQSVAFWCNPISGHATLYWYQQILGQGPKLLIQFQNNGVVDDSQLPKDRFSAERLKGVDSTLKIQPAKLEDSAVYLCASSLRGSGPYNEQFFGPGTRLTVL.

The chain recombines TRBV7-3 with TRBJ2-3; D unresolved. Trimming shortened V by 4 bases and J by 0 bases, and 11 bases separated the two germline ends. The CDR3 has 15 amino acids. In germline, CDR1 is SGHTA, CDR2 FQGTGA. CDR3 nucleotide sequence: TGTGCCAGCAGCTCCGACACCACTAGCACAGATACGCAGTATTTT. It translates to CASSSDTTSTDTQYF.

The chain's CDR3 is CASSLPYGEGNIQYF. CDR3 in DNA: TGTGCCAGCAGCTTACCTTACGGGGAGGGAAACATTCAGTACTTC. The chain has TRBV7-9 and TRBJ2-4, with 7 bases lining up with TRBD2. Germline CDR1 is SEHNR and CDR2 is FQNEAQ (reference sequence). J gave up 6 bases and V 2 bases, and 7 bases lay outside the gene matches. This CDR3 has 15 amino acids.